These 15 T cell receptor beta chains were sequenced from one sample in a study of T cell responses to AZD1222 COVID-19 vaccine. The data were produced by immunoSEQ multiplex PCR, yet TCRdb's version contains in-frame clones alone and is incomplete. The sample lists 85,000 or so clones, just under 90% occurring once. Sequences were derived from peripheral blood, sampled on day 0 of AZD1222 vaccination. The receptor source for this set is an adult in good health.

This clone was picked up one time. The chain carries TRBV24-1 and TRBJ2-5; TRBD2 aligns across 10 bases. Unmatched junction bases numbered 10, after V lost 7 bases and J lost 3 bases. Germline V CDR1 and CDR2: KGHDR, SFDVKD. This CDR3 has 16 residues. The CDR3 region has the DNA TGTGCCACCAGCGTAGGAGGGACTAGCGAAAAAGAGACCCAGTACTTC. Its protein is CATSVGGTSEKETQYF.

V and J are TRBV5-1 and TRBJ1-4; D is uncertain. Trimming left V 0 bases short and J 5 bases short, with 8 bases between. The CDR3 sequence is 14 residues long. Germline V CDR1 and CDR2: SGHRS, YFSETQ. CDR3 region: CASSLDLRNEKLFF. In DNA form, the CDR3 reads TGCGCCAGCAGCTTGGACCTTCGAAATGAAAAACTGTTTTTT.

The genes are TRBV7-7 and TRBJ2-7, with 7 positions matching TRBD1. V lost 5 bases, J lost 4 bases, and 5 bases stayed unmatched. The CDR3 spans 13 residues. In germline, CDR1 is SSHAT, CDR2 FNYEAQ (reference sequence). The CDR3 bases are TGTGCCAGCAGCCCCCGACAGGGTTACGAGCAGTACTTC. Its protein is CASSPRQGYEQYF.

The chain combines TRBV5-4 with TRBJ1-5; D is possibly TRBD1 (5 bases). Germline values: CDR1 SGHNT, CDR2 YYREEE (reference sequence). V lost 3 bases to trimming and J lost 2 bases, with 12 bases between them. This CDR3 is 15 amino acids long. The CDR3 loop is CASSSGRGGNQPQHF. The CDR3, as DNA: TGTGCCAGCAGCTCGGGGCGGGGGGGCAATCAGCCCCAGCATTTT.

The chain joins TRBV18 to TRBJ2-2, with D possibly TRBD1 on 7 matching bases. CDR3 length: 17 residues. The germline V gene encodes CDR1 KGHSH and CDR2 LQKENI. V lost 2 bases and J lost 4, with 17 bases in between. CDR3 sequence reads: CASSPTTGKAGTGELFF. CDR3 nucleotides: TGTGCCAGCTCACCAACGACAGGGAAAGCGGGCACCGGGGAGCTGTTTTTT.

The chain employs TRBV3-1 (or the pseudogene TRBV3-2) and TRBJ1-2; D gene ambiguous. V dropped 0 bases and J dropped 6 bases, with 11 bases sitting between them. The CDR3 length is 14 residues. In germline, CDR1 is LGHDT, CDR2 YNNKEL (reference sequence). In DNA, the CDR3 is TGTGCCAGCAGCCAAGATCCGGGAGGCAATGGCTACACCTTC. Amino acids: CASSQDPGGNGYTF.

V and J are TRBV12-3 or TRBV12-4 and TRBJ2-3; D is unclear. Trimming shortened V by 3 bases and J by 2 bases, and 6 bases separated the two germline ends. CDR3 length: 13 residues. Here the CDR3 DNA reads TGTGCCAGCAGTTTGGGCCTCACAGATACGCAGTATTTT. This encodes CASSLGLTDTQYF.

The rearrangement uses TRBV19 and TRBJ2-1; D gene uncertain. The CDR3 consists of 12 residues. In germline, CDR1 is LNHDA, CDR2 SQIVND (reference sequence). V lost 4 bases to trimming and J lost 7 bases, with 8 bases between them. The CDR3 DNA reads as TGTGCCAGTAGTACCCTGAGGAATGAGCAGTTCTTC. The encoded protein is CASSTLRNEQFF.

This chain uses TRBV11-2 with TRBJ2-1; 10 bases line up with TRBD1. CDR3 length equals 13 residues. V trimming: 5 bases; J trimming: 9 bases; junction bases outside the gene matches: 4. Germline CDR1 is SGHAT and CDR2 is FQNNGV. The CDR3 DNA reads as TGTGCCAGCAGCCAGGACAGGGGGGGTGAGCAGTTCTTC. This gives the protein CASSQDRGGEQFF.

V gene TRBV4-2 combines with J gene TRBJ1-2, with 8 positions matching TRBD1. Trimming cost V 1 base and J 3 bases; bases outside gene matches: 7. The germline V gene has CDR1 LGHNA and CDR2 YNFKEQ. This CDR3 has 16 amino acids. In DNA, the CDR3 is TGTGCCAGCAGCCAAGTACAGGGGGAGTCGGACTATGGCTACACCTTC. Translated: CASSQVQGESDYGYTF.

The CDR3 nucleotides read TGTGCCAGCAGCCAAGATCGGCTAGCGGGCATACCAATGGAGACCCAGTACTTC. Translation gives CASSQDRLAGIPMETQYF. This chain links TRBV3-1 (or the pseudogene TRBV3-2) with TRBJ2-5, with 8 bases identical to TRBD2. This CDR3 contains 18 residues. Germline-derived CDR1 and CDR2 are LGHDT and YNNKEL (reference sequence). The junction had 14 bases not matched to a gene; V was cut back by 0 bases and J by 5 bases.

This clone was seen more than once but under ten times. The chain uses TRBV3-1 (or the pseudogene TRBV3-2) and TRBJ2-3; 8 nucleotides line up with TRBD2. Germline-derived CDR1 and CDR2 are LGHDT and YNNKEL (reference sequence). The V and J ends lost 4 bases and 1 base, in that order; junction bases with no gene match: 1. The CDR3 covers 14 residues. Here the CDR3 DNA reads TGTGCCAGCAGCCGTAGCGGGGGCACAGATACGCAGTATTTT. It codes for CASSRSGGTDTQYF.

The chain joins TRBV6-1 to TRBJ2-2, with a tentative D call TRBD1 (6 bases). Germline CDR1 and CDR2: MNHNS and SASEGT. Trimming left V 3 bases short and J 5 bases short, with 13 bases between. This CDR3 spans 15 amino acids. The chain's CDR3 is CASSDPGARTGELFF. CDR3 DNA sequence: TGTGCCAGCAGTGACCCAGGGGCGAGAACCGGGGAGCTGTTTTTT.

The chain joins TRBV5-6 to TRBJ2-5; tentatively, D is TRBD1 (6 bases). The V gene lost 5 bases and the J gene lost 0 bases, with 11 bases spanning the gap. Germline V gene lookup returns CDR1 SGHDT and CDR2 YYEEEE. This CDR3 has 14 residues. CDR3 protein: CASSLDRYQETQYF. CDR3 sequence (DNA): TGTGCCAGCAGTTTAGACAGGTACCAAGAGACCCAGTACTTC. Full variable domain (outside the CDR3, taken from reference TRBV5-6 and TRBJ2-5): DAGVTQSPTHLIKTRGQQVTLRCSPKSGHDTVSWYQQALGQGPQFIFQYYEEEERQRGNFPDRFSGHQFPNYSSELNVNALLLGDSALYLCASSLDRYQETQYFGPGTRLLVL.

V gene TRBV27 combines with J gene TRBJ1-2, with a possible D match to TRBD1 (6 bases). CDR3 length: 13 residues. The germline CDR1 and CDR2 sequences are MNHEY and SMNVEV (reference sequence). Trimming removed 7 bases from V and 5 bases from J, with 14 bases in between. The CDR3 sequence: CASTPKGGYGYTF. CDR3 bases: TGTGCCAGCACTCCTAAGGGGGGGTATGGCTACACCTTC.